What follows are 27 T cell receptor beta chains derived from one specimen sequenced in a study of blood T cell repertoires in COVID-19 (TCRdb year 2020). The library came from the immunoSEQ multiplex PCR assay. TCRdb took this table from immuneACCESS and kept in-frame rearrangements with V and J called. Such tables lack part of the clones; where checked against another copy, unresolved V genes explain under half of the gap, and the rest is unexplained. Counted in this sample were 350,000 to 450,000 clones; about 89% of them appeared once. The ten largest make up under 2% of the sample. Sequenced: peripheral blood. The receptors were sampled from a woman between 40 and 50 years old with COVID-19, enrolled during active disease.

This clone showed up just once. The CDR3 sequence: CASSQDGAQGLDLTF. CDR3 nucleotide sequence: TGTGCCAGCAGCCAAGACGGGGCACAGGGCCTGGACCTGACTTTC. This chain joins TRBV3-1 (or the pseudogene TRBV3-2) and TRBJ2-6; TRBD1 might be the D (6 bases). From germline, CDR1 is LGHDT and CDR2 YNNKEL (reference sequence). CDR3 size: 15 residues. V was cut by 0 bases and J by 15 bases, with 18 bases left in between.

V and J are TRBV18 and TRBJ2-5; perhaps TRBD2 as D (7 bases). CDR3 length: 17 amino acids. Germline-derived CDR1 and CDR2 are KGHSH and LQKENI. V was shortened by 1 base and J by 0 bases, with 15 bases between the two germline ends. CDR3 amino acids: CASSPQRGGGNQETQYF. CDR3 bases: TGTGCCAGCTCACCACAGCGAGGGGGGGGAAACCAAGAGACCCAGTACTTC.

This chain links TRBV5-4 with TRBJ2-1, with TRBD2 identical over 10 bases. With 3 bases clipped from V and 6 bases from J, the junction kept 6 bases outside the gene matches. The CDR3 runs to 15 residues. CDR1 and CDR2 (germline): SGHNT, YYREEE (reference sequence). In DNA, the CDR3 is TGTGCCAGCAGCTATAGCGGGAGGCAAGCCAATGAGCAGTTCTTC. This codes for CASSYSGRQANEQFF.

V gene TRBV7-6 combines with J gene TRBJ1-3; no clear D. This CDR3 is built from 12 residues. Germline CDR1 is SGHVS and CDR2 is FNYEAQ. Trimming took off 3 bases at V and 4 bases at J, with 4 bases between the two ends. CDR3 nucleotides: TGTGCCAGCAGCTTCGAGGGAAACACCATATATTTT. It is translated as CASSFEGNTIYF. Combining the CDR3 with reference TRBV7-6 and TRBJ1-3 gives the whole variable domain GAGVSQSPRYKVTKRGQDVALRCDPISGHVSLYWYRQALGQGPEFLTYFNYEAQQDKSGLPNDRFSAERPEGSISTLTIQRTEQRDSAMYRCASSFEGNTIYFGEGSWLTVV.

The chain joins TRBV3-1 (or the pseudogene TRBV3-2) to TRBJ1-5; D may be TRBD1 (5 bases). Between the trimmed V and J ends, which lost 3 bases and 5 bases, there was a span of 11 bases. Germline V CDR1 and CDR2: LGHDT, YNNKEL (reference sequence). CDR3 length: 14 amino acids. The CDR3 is CASSQEGRDQPQHF. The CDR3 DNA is TGTGCCAGCAGCCAGGAGGGGAGGGATCAGCCCCAGCATTTT.

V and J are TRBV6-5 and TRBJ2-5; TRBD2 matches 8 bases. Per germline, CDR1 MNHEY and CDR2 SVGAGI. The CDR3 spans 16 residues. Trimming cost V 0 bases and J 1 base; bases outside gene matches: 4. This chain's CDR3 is CASSYSERESQETQYF. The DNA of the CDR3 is TGTGCCAGCAGTTACTCAGAGCGGGAGAGCCAAGAGACCCAGTACTTC.

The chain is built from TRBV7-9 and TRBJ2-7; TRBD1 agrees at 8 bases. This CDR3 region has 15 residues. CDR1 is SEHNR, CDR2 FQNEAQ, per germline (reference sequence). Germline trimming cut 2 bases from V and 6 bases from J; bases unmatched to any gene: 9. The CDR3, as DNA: TGTGCCAGCAGCTTACTACCGGGACAGGCACCCGAGCAGTACTTC. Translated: CASSLLPGQAPEQYF.

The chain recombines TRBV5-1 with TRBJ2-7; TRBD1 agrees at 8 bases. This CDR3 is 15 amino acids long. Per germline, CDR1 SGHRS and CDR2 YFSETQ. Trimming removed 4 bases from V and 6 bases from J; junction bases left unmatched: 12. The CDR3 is CASSPGTGIKTEQYF. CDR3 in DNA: TGCGCCAGCAGCCCAGGGACAGGCATTAAAACCGAGCAGTACTTC.

The CDR3 DNA sequence: TGTGCCAGCAGCTTTTTCAACAGGGAAATGAACACTGAAGCTTTCTTT. This codes for CASSFFNREMNTEAFF. The chain links TRBV5-6 to TRBJ1-1; D may be TRBD1 (6 bases). Trimming cost V 2 bases and J 0 bases, with 14 bases left between them. CDR1 is SGHDT and CDR2 is YYEEEE in the germline V gene. This CDR3 is built from 16 residues.

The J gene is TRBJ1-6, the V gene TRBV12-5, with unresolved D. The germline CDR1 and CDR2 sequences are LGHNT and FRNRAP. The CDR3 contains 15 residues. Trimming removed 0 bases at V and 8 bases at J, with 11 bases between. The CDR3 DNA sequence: TGTGCTAGTGGTTTGGTAGAGGGTACGCATTCACCCCTCCACTTT. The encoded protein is CASGLVEGTHSPLHF.

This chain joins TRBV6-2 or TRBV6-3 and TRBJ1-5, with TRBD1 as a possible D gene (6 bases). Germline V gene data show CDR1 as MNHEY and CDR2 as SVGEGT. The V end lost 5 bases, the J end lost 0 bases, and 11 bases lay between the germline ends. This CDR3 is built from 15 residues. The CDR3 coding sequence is TGTGCCAGCAGTCAGGGGTCATATAGCAATCAGCCCCAGCATTTT. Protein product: CASSQGSYSNQPQHF.

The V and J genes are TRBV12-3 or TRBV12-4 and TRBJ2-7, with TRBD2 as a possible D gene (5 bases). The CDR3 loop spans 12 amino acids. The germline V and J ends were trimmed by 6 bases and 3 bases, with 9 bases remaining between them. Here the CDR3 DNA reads TGTGCCAGCAGCCTCCGGGGCTACGAGCAGTACTTC. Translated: CASSLRGYEQYF.

CDR3 sequence reads: CASIAQGPVNYGYTF. The CDR3, as DNA: TGTGCCAGTATTGCACAGGGGCCGGTAAACTATGGCTACACCTTC. The J gene is TRBJ1-2, the V gene TRBV19; 7 nucleotides line up with TRBD1. Per the germline V gene, CDR1 is LNHDA and CDR2 is SQIVND (reference sequence). This CDR3 has 15 amino acids. The trim removed 7 bases at V and 2 bases at J, leaving 10 bases unmatched.

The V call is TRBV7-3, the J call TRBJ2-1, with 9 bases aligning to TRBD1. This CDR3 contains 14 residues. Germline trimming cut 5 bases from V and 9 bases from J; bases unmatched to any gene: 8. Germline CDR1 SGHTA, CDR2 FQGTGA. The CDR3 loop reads CASSRDRVPGEQFF. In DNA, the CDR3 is TGTGCCAGCAGCAGGGACAGGGTCCCAGGTGAGCAGTTCTTC. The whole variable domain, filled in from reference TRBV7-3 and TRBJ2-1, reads GAGVSQTPSNKVTEKGKYVELRCDPISGHTALYWYRQSLGQGPEFLIYFQGTGAADDSGLPNDRFFAVRPEGSVSTLKIQRTERGDSAVYLCASSRDRVPGEQFFGPGTRLTVL.

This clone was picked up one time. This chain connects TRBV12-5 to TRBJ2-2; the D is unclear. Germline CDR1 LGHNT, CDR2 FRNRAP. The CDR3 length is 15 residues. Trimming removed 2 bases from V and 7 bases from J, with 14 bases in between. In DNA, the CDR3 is TGTGCTAGTGGTTTGCATGTCTTTAACTACGGGGAGCTGTTTTTT. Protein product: CASGLHVFNYGELFF.

The CDR3 region is CASSFFGRGLDTGELFF. CDR3 nucleotides: TGTGCCAGCAGTTTTTTCGGCAGGGGGCTGGACACCGGGGAGCTGTTTTTT. The chain is built from TRBV28 and TRBJ2-2; 8 bases align to TRBD1. The CDR3 loop spans 17 amino acids. Trimming at V came to 3 bases and at J to 3 bases, leaving 9 bases not matched to a gene. From germline, CDR1 is MDHEN and CDR2 SYDVKM.

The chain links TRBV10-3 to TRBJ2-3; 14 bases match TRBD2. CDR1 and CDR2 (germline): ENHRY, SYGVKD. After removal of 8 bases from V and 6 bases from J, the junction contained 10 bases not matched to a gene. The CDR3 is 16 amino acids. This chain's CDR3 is CAIFSGTSGSWDTQYF. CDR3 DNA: TGTGCCATCTTCTCCGGGACTAGCGGGAGTTGGGATACGCAGTATTTT.

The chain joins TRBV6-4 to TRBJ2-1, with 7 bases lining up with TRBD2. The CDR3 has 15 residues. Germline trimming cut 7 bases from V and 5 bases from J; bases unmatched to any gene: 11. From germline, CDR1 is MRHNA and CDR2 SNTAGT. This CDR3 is CASNLSGRPNNEQFF. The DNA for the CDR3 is TGTGCCAGCAATCTTAGCGGGCGCCCTAACAATGAGCAGTTCTTC.

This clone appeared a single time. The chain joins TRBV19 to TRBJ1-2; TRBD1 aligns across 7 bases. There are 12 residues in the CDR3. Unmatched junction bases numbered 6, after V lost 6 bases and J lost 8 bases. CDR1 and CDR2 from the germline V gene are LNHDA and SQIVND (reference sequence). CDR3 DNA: TGTGCCAGTAGACCCGACAGGGACGGCTACACCTTC. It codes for CASRPDRDGYTF.

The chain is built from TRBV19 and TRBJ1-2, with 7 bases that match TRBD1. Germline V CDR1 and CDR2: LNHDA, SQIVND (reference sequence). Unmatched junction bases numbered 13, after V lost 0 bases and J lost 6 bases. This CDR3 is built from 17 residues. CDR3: CASSIDSITGQAHGYTF. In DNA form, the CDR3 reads TGTGCCAGTAGTATAGATTCCATCACCGGACAGGCTCATGGCTACACCTTC.

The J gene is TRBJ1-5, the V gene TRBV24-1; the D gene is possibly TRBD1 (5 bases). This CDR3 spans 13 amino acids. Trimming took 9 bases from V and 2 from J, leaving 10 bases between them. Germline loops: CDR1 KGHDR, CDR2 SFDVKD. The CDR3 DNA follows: TGTGCCACCGGGGGAGGGGGCAATCAGCCCCAGCATTTT. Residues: CATGGGGNQPQHF.

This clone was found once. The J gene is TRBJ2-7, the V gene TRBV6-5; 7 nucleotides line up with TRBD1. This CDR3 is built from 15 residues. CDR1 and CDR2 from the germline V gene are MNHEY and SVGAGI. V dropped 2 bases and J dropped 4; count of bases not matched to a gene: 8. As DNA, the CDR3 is TGTGCCAGCAGTTACGGGACAGCATCACCATACGAGCAGTACTTC. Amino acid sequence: CASSYGTASPYEQYF.

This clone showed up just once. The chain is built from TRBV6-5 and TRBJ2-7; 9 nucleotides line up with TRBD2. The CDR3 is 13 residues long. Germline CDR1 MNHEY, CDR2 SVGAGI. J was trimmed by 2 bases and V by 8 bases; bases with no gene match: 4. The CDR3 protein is CASLAGPTYEQYF. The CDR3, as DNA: TGTGCCAGCCTAGCGGGGCCTACCTACGAGCAGTACTTC.

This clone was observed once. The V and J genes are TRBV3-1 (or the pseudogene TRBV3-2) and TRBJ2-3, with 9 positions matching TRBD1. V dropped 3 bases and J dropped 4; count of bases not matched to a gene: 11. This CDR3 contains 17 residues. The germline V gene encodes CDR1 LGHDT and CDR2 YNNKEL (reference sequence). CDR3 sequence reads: CASSHFNRQGGADTQYF. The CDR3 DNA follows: TGTGCCAGCAGCCATTTCAATCGACAGGGGGGGGCAGATACGCAGTATTTT.

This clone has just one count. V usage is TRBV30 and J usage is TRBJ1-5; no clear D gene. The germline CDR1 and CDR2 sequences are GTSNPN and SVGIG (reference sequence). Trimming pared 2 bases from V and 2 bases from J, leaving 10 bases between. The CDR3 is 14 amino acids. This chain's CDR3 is CAWSPAGGNQPQHF. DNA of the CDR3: TGTGCCTGGAGTCCGGCAGGCGGCAATCAGCCCCAGCATTTT.

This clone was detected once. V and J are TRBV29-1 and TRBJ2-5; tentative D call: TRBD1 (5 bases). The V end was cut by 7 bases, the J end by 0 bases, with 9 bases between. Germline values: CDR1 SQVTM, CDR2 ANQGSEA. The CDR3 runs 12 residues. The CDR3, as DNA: TGCAGCGCCAGGGCAGACCAAGAGACCCAGTACTTC. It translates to CSARADQETQYF.

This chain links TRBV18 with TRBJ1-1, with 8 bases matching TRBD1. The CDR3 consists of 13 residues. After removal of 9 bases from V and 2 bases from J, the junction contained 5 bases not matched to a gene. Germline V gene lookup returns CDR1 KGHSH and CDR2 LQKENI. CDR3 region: CASRQGANTEAFF. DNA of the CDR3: TGTGCCAGTCGTCAGGGGGCAAACACTGAAGCTTTCTTT.